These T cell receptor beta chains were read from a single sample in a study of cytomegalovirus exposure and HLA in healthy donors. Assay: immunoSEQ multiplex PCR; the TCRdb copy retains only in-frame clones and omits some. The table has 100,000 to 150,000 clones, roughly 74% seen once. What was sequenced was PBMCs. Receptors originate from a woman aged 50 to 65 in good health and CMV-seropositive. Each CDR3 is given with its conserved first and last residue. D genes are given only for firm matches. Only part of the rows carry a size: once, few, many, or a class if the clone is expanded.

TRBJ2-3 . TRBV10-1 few CASTYDTQYF
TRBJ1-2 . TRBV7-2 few CASAGQNYGYTF
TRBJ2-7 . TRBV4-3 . CASSQESIQGGVNYEQYF
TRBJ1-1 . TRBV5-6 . CASSFSRTKAFF
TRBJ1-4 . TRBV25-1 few CASSPEGGKEKLFF
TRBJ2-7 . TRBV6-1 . CASSVRGRGYYEQYF
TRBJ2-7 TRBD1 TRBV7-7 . CASTSEGQGTYEQYF
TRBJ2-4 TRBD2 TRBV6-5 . CASSYGGGSNNIQYF
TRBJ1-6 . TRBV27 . CASSFGHPNSPLHF
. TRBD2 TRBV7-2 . CASSLGASGHPLDEQYF
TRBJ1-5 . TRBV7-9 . CASSPGGANSNQPQHF
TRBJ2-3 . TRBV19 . CASTTRYTDTQYF
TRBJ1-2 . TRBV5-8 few CASSLNLNYGYTF
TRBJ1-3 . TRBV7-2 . CASSLHAGKSSGNTIYF
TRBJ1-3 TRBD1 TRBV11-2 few CASRPGTAGNTIYF
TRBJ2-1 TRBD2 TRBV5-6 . CASSPYGGAMVYNEQFF
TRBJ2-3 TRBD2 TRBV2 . CASISGGALRDTQYF
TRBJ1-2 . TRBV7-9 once CSSSLAIDSRFASGHGYTF
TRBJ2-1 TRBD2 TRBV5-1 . CASSWGTSGGLGQFF
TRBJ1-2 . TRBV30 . CAWSVRSGYTF
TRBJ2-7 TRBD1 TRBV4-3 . CASSQGTGYEQYF
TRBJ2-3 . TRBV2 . CASTLYGTDTQYF
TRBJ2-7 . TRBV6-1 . CASSVSGGRSTYPLAF
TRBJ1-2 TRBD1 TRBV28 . CASSPGGAGGYTF
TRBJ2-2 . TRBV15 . CATSRETTGHTGELFF
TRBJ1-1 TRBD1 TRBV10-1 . CASSIGQGESEAFF
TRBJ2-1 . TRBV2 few CASSQDYLSNEQFF
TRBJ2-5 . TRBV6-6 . CASSTLGARETQYF
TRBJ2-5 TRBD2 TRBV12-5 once CASGLVRKERGGQETQYF
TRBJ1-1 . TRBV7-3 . CASSLNPVRNTEAFF
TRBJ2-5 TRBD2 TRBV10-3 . CAISESMAGGLETQYF
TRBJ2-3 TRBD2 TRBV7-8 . CASSQTSPGSTDTQYF
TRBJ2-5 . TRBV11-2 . CASSPGISLETQYF
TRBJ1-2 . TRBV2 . CASTGNYGYTF
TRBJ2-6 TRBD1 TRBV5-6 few CASSPGTGGANVLTF
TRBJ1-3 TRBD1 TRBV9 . CASSAGNRGRGNTIYF
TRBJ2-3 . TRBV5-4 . CASSYSDTQYF
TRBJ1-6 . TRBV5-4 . CASSGGEEPNYNSPLHF
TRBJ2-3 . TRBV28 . CASSTREPGIDTQYF
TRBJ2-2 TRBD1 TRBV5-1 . CASSFLGQGPGELFF
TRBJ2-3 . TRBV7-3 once CASSFAGSDTQYF
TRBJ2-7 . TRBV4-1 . CASSQEDSAYEQYF
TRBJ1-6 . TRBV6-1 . CASSEEEGAGNSPLHF
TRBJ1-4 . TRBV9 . CASSVQGISEKLFF
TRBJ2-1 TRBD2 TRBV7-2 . CASSLIGTSGKYNEQFF
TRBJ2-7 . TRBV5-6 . CASSLDGRYEQYF
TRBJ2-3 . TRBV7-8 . CASSSYPTDTQYF
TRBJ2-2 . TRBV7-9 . CASTQIGQNTGELFF
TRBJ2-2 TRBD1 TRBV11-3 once CASSSGQGGPGELFF
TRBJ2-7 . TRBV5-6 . CASSPEGQSSYEQYF
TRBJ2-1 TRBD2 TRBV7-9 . CASRFRSSGGAQEQFF
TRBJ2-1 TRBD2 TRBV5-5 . CASSLGDYPYNEQFF
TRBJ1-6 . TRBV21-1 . CASSKRADGQALFPLHF
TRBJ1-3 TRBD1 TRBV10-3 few CAATGAGGNTIYF
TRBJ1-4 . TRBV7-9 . CASSLGVIEQLFF
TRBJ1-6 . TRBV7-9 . CASSLVTGYNSPLHF
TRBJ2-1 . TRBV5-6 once CASSTDSNNEQFF
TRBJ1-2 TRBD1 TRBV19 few CASSGQGVNYGYTF
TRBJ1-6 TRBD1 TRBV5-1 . CASSGQGSSPLHF